Listed here is a single T cell receptor (beta chain). This clone showed up just once. Its antigen is unknown. The sample holds no much larger clone one base away, and base qualities are not on file. Participants in the prospective study were aged about 18 to 89 years, lived in 24 United States geographic areas, and enrolled through a virtual design. To assign participants to cohorts, the prospective study relied on clinical history that participants themselves reported in a screening survey and a study questionnaire. Each participant in the prospective study had whole blood, serum and a nasopharyngeal or oropharyngeal swab collected by mobile phlebotomists. Prospective study participants could optionally give additional blood draws and questionnaires over an approximately two-month period. Before DNA extraction, blood samples from the prospective study were shipped at room temperature or frozen. TCRbeta CDR3 regions were amplified from genomic DNA by means of the immunoSEQ Assay, a bias-controlled multiplex PCR. On the authors' methods: The number of nucleated cells in each sample was estimated by amplification of reference gene primers within the assay. To quantify the absolute abundance of each unique TCRbeta CDR3 rearrangement, sequence reads were collapsed and filtered. For each sample, productive Simpson clonality was calculated as the square root of Simpson's diversity index over productive rearrangements. TCRdb re-hosts the immuneACCESS table, in-frame sequences only. Its copies lack some clones; in the studies checked, an unresolved V gene accounts for under half of them, and the cause for the rest is not known. V and J calls and clone size are copied from that table; D and trimming were computed from the DNA. For this sample the table gives under 250,000 clones, of which roughly 90% were detected only once. Roughly 4% of the sample belongs to the ten largest clones.

This specimen comes from a study of blood T cell repertoires in COVID-19 (dated by TCRdb to about 2020). Background on the whole study: Samples covering the acute and convalescent phases of COVID-19 were provided by collaborators in the United States, Italy and Spain. The prospective study material was composed of cDNA or gDNA derived from T cells, B-cell-depleted T cells, or PBMCs. Subjects who had been exposed to COVID-19, were actively infected with it, or had recovered from it provided the deeply sampled blood TCRbeta repertoires that made up the dataset. The repertoires were made available in a free public database intended to serve as a resource for research on the immune response to SARS-CoV-2. Samples were obtained from the ongoing ImmuneRACE study (first 160 participants) and from 1,254 subjects provided by 6 global collaborators. A de-identified subject ID, COVID-19 status, age in years and sex were almost always included in the sample metadata. Where available, HLA class I and class II types were obtained from metadata supplied by the sample provider rather than from assay-based typing.

Study-level results and caveats: Clinical and demographic metadata were provided uncurated, with the amount varying by source and participant.

There are 15 amino acids in the CDR3, from cysteine to phenylalanine inclusive. Just CDR3 DNA is preserved here, 45 bases in frame from base 1. According to the germline V gene, CDR1 reads SGHAT and CDR2 reads FQNNGV. V is pared back by 5 bases and J by 4 bases, with 17 bases lying between the germline termini. This TCR derives from a woman aged 30 to 39 with acute COVID-19. This chain is built from TRBV11-2 and TRBJ1-2, and TRBD1 may be the D gene, going by 6 matching bases. Material for sequencing was PBMCs or T cells enriched from blood (not recorded which). The CDR3 amino acid sequence is: CASSPRRQDIYGYTF. The DNA sequence is given as TGTGCCAGCAGCCCCCGCCGACAGGACATCTATGGCTACACCTTC.